This T cell receptor beta chain derives from a study of T cell responses to AZD1222 COVID-19 vaccine. Regarding the study as a whole: Females outnumbered males among donors, who were mostly white British; clonal diversity was possibly underestimated.

The V end lost 1 base, the J end lost 7 bases, and 17 bases lay between the germline ends. The length of the CDR3 is 16 residues. Germline V gene lookup returns CDR1 MGHRA and CDR2 YSYEKL. A remark on this clone: Its antigen is unknown.

Here immunoSEQ multiplex PCR was the method, and the copy in TCRdb shows in-frame clones only, minus some. The table records fewer than 150,000 clones, 70% to 90% of them present only once. This sequence joins TRBV4-1 and TRBJ1-5; TRBD1 is a possible D gene (6 bases). Specimen: peripheral blood, collected on day 0 of AZD1222 vaccination. This receptor was identified in an adult in good health. CDR3 nucleotides: TGCGCCAGCAGCCAAGCCACCAATACCGGACAGCAGCCCCAGCATTTT. Residues: CASSQATNTGQQPQHF.